The 26 T cell receptor beta chains reported below all come from one sample, sequenced in a study of T cell responses to AZD1222 COVID-19 vaccine. Sequenced by immunoSEQ multiplex PCR; TCRdb stores in-frame clones only, minus some. The table has 140,000 to 150,000 clones, roughly 93% seen once. Sequencing used peripheral blood, obtained 28 days after the second AZD1222 dose. The receptors were sampled from an adult who received the AZD1222 COVID-19 vaccine.

The gene calls are TRBV6-6 and TRBJ1-2; D gene unclear. V lost 2 bases and J 0 bases, leaving 10 bases between the germline ends. The germline V gene encodes CDR1 MNHNY and CDR2 SVGAGI (reference sequence). The CDR3 totals 15 residues. The CDR3 loop is CASSYPAGANYGYTF. In nucleotides, the CDR3 is TGTGCCAGCAGTTACCCGGCAGGAGCTAACTATGGCTACACCTTC.

CDR3 bases: TGTGCCAGCAGCCCGGGACAGGGCGGTGAAGCTTTCTTT. Amino acids: CASSPGQGGEAFF. The V call is TRBV9, the J call TRBJ1-1, with 9 bases fitting TRBD1. Per the germline V gene, CDR1 is SGDLS and CDR2 is YYNGEE. V dropped 4 bases and J dropped 7; count of bases not matched to a gene: 5. The CDR3 length is 13 residues.

This chain uses TRBV4-1 with TRBJ2-7, with no clear D. The V and J ends lost 1 base and 7 bases respectively, with 11 bases between them. The germline CDR1 and CDR2 sequences are MGHRA and YSYEKL. The CDR3 sequence is 13 residues long. Written as DNA, the CDR3 is TGCGCCAGCAGCCAAGGGACCTCGCGGGAGCAGTACTTC. Its protein is CASSQGTSREQYF.

CDR3 sequence reads: CASSRDGGNQPQHF. As DNA, the CDR3 is TGTGCCAGCAGCCGGGACGGGGGCAATCAGCCCCAGCATTTT. The chain carries TRBV5-6 and TRBJ1-5; the D gene is possibly TRBD1 (5 bases). Trimming left V 4 bases short and J 2 bases short, with 10 bases between. CDR1 SGHDT and CDR2 YYEEEE come from the germline V gene. The CDR3 is made up of 14 amino acids.

The chain joins TRBV12-3 or TRBV12-4 to TRBJ1-2; D is ambiguous. This CDR3 contains 13 residues. V lost 6 bases to trimming and J lost 12 bases, with 20 bases between them. The CDR3, as DNA: TGTGCCAGCAGCCGGCGTGGGCAGACCGTTCACACCTTC. It codes for CASSRRGQTVHTF.

This clone has only one observation. CDR3 DNA sequence: TGTGCCAGCAGTGACTCAAGCCAGGGCGACCACAATGAGCAGTTCTTC. It translates to CASSDSSQGDHNEQFF. The rearrangement links TRBV6-4 to TRBJ2-1; maybe TRBD1 (5 bases). The CDR3 covers 16 residues. The V end was cut by 0 bases, the J end by 5 bases, with 14 bases between. Germline V gene sequence: CDR1 MRHNA, CDR2 SNTAGT.

This clone was seen repeatedly, ten times or more. The J gene is TRBJ2-3, the V gene TRBV6-5, with D possibly being TRBD1 (5 bases). CDR3 length: 14 amino acids. V was clipped by 6 bases and J by 7 bases, with 17 bases between them. From germline, CDR1 is MNHEY and CDR2 SVGAGI. The CDR3 nucleotides are TGTGCCAGCAGCCGTAGGGGAACCGAGAATACGCAGTATTTT. It encodes CASSRRGTENTQYF.

This chain connects TRBV6-5 to TRBJ1-6; a weak D match, TRBD1 (5 bases). V lost 5 bases and J 3 bases, leaving 8 bases between the germline ends. CDR1 is MNHEY, CDR2 SVGAGI, per germline. The CDR3 is made up of 14 amino acids. CDR3 in amino acids: CASSRDGYNSPLHF. In DNA form, the CDR3 reads TGTGCCAGCAGTAGGGACGGCTATAATTCACCCCTCCACTTT.

DNA for the CDR3: TGTGCCACCAGTGATCCAAAGACAGGGGCGCTCTCGGAGCTGTTTTTT. Translating gives CATSDPKTGALSELFF. The J gene is TRBJ2-2, the V gene TRBV24-1, with 8 bases matching TRBD1. V shed 3 bases, J shed 10 bases, and the junction held 12 bases outside the gene matches. The CDR3 covers 16 residues. Per the germline V gene, CDR1 is KGHDR and CDR2 is SFDVKD.

This clone is a singleton in its sample. The chain is built from TRBV30 and TRBJ2-3, with D perhaps matching TRBD2 (6 bases). Germline V gives CDR1 GTSNPN, CDR2 SVGIG (reference sequence). The CDR3 spans 14 residues. Trimming pared 2 bases from V and 4 bases from J, leaving 13 bases between. CDR3 sequence (DNA): TGTGCCTGGAGTTCTAAAGGACTACCAGATACGCAGTATTTT. This translates into CAWSSKGLPDTQYF.

The CDR3 coding sequence is TGTGCCAGCAGCTTGAACAATGAGCAGTTCTTC. Translated: CASSLNNEQFF. The chain carries TRBV3-1 (or the pseudogene TRBV3-2) and TRBJ2-1; no definite D call. Germline V gene data show CDR1 as LGHDT and CDR2 as YNNKEL (reference sequence). V shed 5 bases and J shed 5 bases, with 4 bases lying between them. This CDR3 is 11 amino acids long.

As regards this clone: Other DNA sequences in this sample translate to the same CDR3. The rearrangement uses TRBV3-1 (or the pseudogene TRBV3-2) and TRBJ1-3; 10 bases match TRBD1. The CDR3 is made up of 13 amino acids. The germline gives CDR1 LGHDT, CDR2 YNNKEL (reference sequence). The V segment lost 3 bases and the J segment 7 bases; nucleotides outside the gene matches: 0. Written as DNA, the CDR3 is TGTGCCAGCAGCCAGGGACAGGGGAACACCATATATTTT. Amino acid sequence: CASSQGQGNTIYF.

The chain links TRBV12-5 to TRBJ1-5; unclear D gene. CDR1 is LGHNT, CDR2 FRNRAP, per germline. The CDR3 is made up of 15 amino acids. V gave up 3 bases and J gave up 6 bases, with 15 bases separating them. The CDR3, as DNA: TGTGCTAGTGGTTTATCTTTGGAGTCGGGTCAGCCCCAGCATTTT. It specifies CASGLSLESGQPQHF.

The genes are TRBV6-5 and TRBJ2-5; 8 nucleotides align to TRBD1. J was trimmed by 3 bases and V by 6 bases; bases with no gene match: 3. The V gene's germline CDR1 is MNHEY and CDR2 SVGAGI. The CDR3 consists of 13 residues. CDR3: CASRDRAEETQYF. The CDR3 DNA is TGTGCCAGCAGGGACAGGGCGGAAGAGACCCAGTACTTC.

The rearrangement joins TRBV7-9 to TRBJ1-3; D gene ambiguous. V lost 6 bases, J lost 9 bases, and 27 bases lay in between. The CDR3 length is 17 residues. Germline CDR1 is SEHNR and CDR2 is FQNEAQ (reference sequence). The CDR3 is CASSTFDKAFNEGTIYF. As DNA, the CDR3 is TGTGCCAGCAGTACCTTCGACAAAGCCTTTAACGAAGGCACCATATATTTT.

This chain joins TRBV7-9 and TRBJ2-3; D gene uncertain. Germline assignment: CDR1 SEHNR and CDR2 FQNEAQ (reference sequence). CDR3 length: 14 amino acids. Trimming shortened V by 11 bases and J by 0 bases, and 15 bases separated the two germline ends. This CDR3 is CAWGDRSSTDTQYF. CDR3 DNA: TGTGCCTGGGGTGACCGATCAAGCACAGATACGCAGTATTTT.

The rearrangement uses TRBV6-1 and TRBJ2-7; the D is unclear. The germline CDR1 and CDR2 sequences are MNHNS and SASEGT. This CDR3 region has 12 residues. V was cut by 3 bases and J by 2 bases, with 5 bases left in between. The DNA for the CDR3 is TGTGCCAGCAGTGATACTGCCTACGAGCAGTACTTC. It is translated as CASSDTAYEQYF.

This chain links TRBV18 with TRBJ1-1; D is unclear. The V gene lost 3 bases and the J gene lost 3 bases, with 5 bases spanning the gap. This CDR3 spans 12 amino acids. The germline gives CDR1 KGHSH, CDR2 LQKENI. CDR3: CASSPRHTEAFF. CDR3 in DNA: TGTGCCAGCTCACCGCGCCACACTGAAGCTTTCTTT.

This chain links TRBV5-1 with TRBJ1-1, with TRBD1 identical over 7 bases. Germline V gene lookup returns CDR1 SGHRS and CDR2 YFSETQ. The CDR3 extends over 15 amino acids. Trimming removed 4 bases from V and 1 base from J; junction bases left unmatched: 7. The CDR3 reads CASSRPGTANTEAFF. In DNA form, the CDR3 reads TGCGCCAGCAGCCGCCCCGGGACAGCGAACACTGAAGCTTTCTTT.

This clone was picked up one time. The chain uses TRBV13 and TRBJ2-3, with D unclear. Germline V gene lookup returns CDR1 PRHDT and CDR2 FYEKMQ (reference sequence). The CDR3 length is 14 residues. V lost 5 bases and J 0 bases, leaving 9 bases between the germline ends. The CDR3 nucleotides read TGTGCCAGCAGCGAGCAAGCCAGCACAGATACGCAGTATTTT. Protein: CASSEQASTDTQYF.

The rearrangement uses TRBV6-4 and TRBJ2-3; tentatively, D is TRBD2 (6 bases). This CDR3 contains 13 residues. CDR1 is MRHNA and CDR2 is SNTAGT in the germline V gene. V lost 6 bases to trimming and J lost 5 bases, with 12 bases between them. CDR3 DNA: TGTGCCAGCAGCCGGAGGGGAGGAGATACGCAGTATTTT. Translated, it gives CASSRRGGDTQYF.

The genes are TRBV7-2 and TRBJ1-5; D remains unclear. The CDR3 runs to 13 residues. Trimming stripped 7 bases from V and 4 bases from J, with 11 bases between. Germline V CDR1 and CDR2: SGHTA, FQGNSA. The CDR3 coding sequence is TGTGCCAGCACCCTAGAGGGAAATCAGCCCCAGCATTTT. It encodes CASTLEGNQPQHF.

This chain uses TRBV5-4 with TRBJ1-1; no definite D call. The germline V gene encodes CDR1 SGHNT and CDR2 YYREEE (reference sequence). This CDR3 region has 13 residues. V was clipped by 0 bases and J by 3 bases, with 6 bases between them. Written as DNA, the CDR3 is TGTGCCAGCAGCTTGGAGGCGTACACTGAAGCTTTCTTT. Translating it yields CASSLEAYTEAFF.

V usage is TRBV6-5 and J usage is TRBJ1-6, with D hard to call. Germline V gene lookup returns CDR1 MNHEY and CDR2 SVGAGI. The V gene lost 6 bases and the J gene lost 4 bases, with 10 bases spanning the gap. The CDR3 length is 14 residues. CDR3 nucleotides: TGTGCCAGCAGGGCCAGTGGGTATAATTCACCCCTCCACTTT. It is translated as CASRASGYNSPLHF.

The rearrangement uses TRBV5-8 and TRBJ2-1; 7 bases agree with TRBD1. The CDR3 runs 15 residues. Germline V CDR1 and CDR2: SGHTS, YDEGEE. V was pared by 1 base and J by 2 bases, with 3 bases of the junction left unmatched. CDR3 sequence reads: CASSLRQGTYNEQFF. In DNA, the CDR3 is TGTGCCAGCAGCTTGCGACAGGGTACCTACAATGAGCAGTTCTTC.

With regard to this clone: The junction differs from germline at one of its ends, possibly a read error. The rearrangement uses TRBV7-7 and TRBJ2-3; 8 nucleotides line up with TRBD2. The CDR3 sequence is 14 residues long. Germline CDR1 is SSHAT and CDR2 is FNYEAQ (reference sequence). As DNA, the CDR3 is TGTGCTAGCAGCCCACCGGGACTAGGGGATACGCAGTATTTT. This gives the protein CASSPPGLGDTQYF.